This is a list of T cell receptor beta chains from one sample in a study of T cell clonotyping in hematopoietic cell transplantation. The repertoire was sequenced with immunoSEQ multiplex PCR; TCRdb's copy has only in-frame clones and lacks some. The sample holds some 5,000 clones, around 95% seen once. Sequencing was performed on PBMCs, taken 180 days after allogeneic stem cell transplant. These receptors all stem from a male patient aged 60 to 75 who had an allogeneic stem cell transplant from a related donor, so the T cells may come from the graft donor. Some clones in this sample may be carry-over from other donors' samples. Each CDR3 is given with its conserved first and last residue. Fields, in order: D gene, J gene, clone size, CDR3 length, V gene, CDR3 DNA, CDR3 protein. The D gene is left open where the match is weak. Some rows have no size entry. The others give once, few or many, or a class for an expanded clone.

d_call: -
j_call: TRBJ2-5
clone_size: -
cdr3_length: 14
v_call: TRBV2
cdr3_nt: TGTGCCAGCAGCATCGCGAACGGGAAGGAGACCCAGTACTTC
cdr3_aa: CASSIANGKETQYF

d_call: -
j_call: TRBJ2-1
clone_size: -
cdr3_length: 15
v_call: TRBV7-8
cdr3_nt: TGTGCCAGCAGCTTAGCCGGATACGTCAACAATGAGCAGTTCTTC
cdr3_aa: CASSLAGYVNNEQFF

d_call: TRBD2
j_call: TRBJ2-5
clone_size: -
cdr3_length: 15
v_call: TRBV29-1
cdr3_nt: TGCAGCGTTGGTTCATTCGGGGGGGTTTTGGAGACCCAGTACTTC
cdr3_aa: CSVGSFGGVLETQYF

d_call: -
j_call: TRBJ2-6
clone_size: -
cdr3_length: 16
v_call: TRBV9
cdr3_nt: TGTGCCAGCAGCCTAGGTACAGGTACTGGGGCCAACGTCCTGACTTTC
cdr3_aa: CASSLGTGTGANVLTF

d_call: TRBD1
j_call: TRBJ1-2
clone_size: -
cdr3_length: 12
v_call: TRBV6-5
cdr3_nt: TGTGCCAGCAGTAAGACAGGGTATGGCTACACCTTC
cdr3_aa: CASSKTGYGYTF

d_call: TRBD1
j_call: TRBJ1-1
clone_size: once
cdr3_length: 15
v_call: TRBV7-9
cdr3_nt: TGTGCCAGCAGCAAGACTAACAGGGGGAACACTGAAGCTTTCTTT
cdr3_aa: CASSKTNRGNTEAFF

d_call: TRBD1
j_call: TRBJ1-1
clone_size: -
cdr3_length: 14
v_call: TRBV14
cdr3_nt: TGTGCCAGCAGCCAAGAGGACAGGTTTGCTGAAGCTTTCTTT
cdr3_aa: CASSQEDRFAEAFF

d_call: TRBD1
j_call: TRBJ1-1
clone_size: -
cdr3_length: 13
v_call: TRBV29-1
cdr3_nt: TGCAGCGTTCAGACAGGGGGAAACACTGAAGCTTTCTTT
cdr3_aa: CSVQTGGNTEAFF

d_call: -
j_call: TRBJ2-2
clone_size: -
cdr3_length: 12
v_call: TRBV11-2
cdr3_nt: TGTGCCAGCAGGATGAACACCGGGGAGCTGTTTTTT
cdr3_aa: CASRMNTGELFF

d_call: -
j_call: TRBJ1-6
clone_size: -
cdr3_length: 16
v_call: TRBV2
cdr3_nt: TGTGCCAGCAGTGAAGAGGGCTCGGGCCGGGATTCACCCCTCCACTTT
cdr3_aa: CASSEEGSGRDSPLHF

d_call: TRBD1
j_call: TRBJ2-7
clone_size: -
cdr3_length: 13
v_call: TRBV19
cdr3_nt: TGTGCCAGTAGCAAGACAGGGTTCTACGAGCAGTACTTC
cdr3_aa: CASSKTGFYEQYF